This record concerns one TCR beta chain sequence. V lost 6 bases to trimming and J lost 6 bases; unmatched junction nucleotides: 11. Germline V gives CDR1 MNHEY, CDR2 SVGAGI. This CDR3 comprises 15 residues. Measured with immunoSEQ multiplex PCR; TCRdb has only the in-frame clones, and not every one. The sample records about 270,000 clones, approximately 89% being singletons. The data stem from a study of blood T cell repertoires in COVID-19. The receptor comes from a man aged 35-49 years with active or convalescent COVID-19. The source material was peripheral blood. The chain carries TRBV6-5 and TRBJ1-5, with 7 bases aligning to TRBD1. DNA of the CDR3: TGTGCCAGCAGAGAGTCAGGGGGAGCGGGTCAGCCCCAGCATTTT. Translating gives CASRESGGAGQPQHF.